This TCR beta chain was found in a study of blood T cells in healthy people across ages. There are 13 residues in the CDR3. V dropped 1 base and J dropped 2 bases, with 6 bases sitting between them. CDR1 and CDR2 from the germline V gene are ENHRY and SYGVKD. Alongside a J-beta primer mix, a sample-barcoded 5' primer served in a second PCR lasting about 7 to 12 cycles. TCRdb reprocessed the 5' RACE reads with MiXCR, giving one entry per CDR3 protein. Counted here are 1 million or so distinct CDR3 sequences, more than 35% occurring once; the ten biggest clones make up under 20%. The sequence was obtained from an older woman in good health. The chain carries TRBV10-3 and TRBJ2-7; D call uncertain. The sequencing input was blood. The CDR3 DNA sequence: TGTGCCATCAGTGAGTGGCAGGCCTACGAGCAGTACTTC. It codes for CAISEWQAYEQYF.